The next 10 T cell receptor beta chains were all read from a single sample in a study of technical replicates of blood from a few donors. Using immunoSEQ multiplex PCR, the repertoire was profiled, and TCRdb retains in-frame clones only, with some absent. The sample records more than 65,000 clones, less than 97% being singletons. The sequenced sample was T cells isolated from PBMCs. The receptors come from a human donor in good health.

This sequence joins TRBV6-5 and TRBJ2-7, with D perhaps TRBD2 (7 bases). The CDR3 has 16 amino acids. The germline gives CDR1 MNHEY, CDR2 SVGAGI. Trimming stripped 4 bases from V and 2 bases from J, with 18 bases between. Here the CDR3 DNA reads TGTGCCAGCAGTTCCTTAGGGGGGGTCAAAGCCTACGAGCAGTACTTC. Translated: CASSSLGGVKAYEQYF.

The V gene is TRBV15, the J gene TRBJ2-1, with 8 bases matching TRBD1. V shed 5 bases, J shed 4 bases, and the junction held 10 bases outside the gene matches. The CDR3 is 16 residues long. Per germline, CDR1 LNHNV and CDR2 YYDKDF (reference sequence). The CDR3 region has the DNA TGTGCCACCAGCCCCCGGACAGGGAGTGGGTACAATGAGCAGTTCTTC. It encodes CATSPRTGSGYNEQFF.

The chain has TRBV5-1 and TRBJ2-7; 15 nucleotides align to TRBD2. Germline values: CDR1 SGHRS, CDR2 YFSETQ. This CDR3 has 16 residues. V shed 4 bases, J shed 7 bases, and the junction held 9 bases outside the gene matches. The CDR3 reads CASSTQLGLAGGEQYF. The CDR3 bases are TGCGCCAGCAGCACACAACTGGGACTAGCGGGGGGAGAGCAGTACTTC.

This chain connects TRBV10-3 to TRBJ1-1; D remains ambiguous. Trimming stripped 0 bases from V and 2 bases from J, with 13 bases between. The CDR3 totals 16 residues. Germline V gives CDR1 ENHRY, CDR2 SYGVKD. For the CDR3, the DNA is TGTGCCATCAGTGAGTCGGGAGGCGGAACAAACACTGAAGCTTTCTTT. This gives the protein CAISESGGGTNTEAFF.

The rearrangement links TRBV28 to TRBJ1-1; TRBD1 agrees at 10 bases. The J segment lost 5 bases and the V segment lost 5 bases, leaving 17 bases of the junction unmatched. The V gene's germline CDR1 is MDHEN and CDR2 SYDVKM. The CDR3 is 18 amino acids. The CDR3 region has the DNA TGTGCCAGCAGTGCACATTGGGTGAGGGGGACAGGGGAAACTGAAGCTTTCTTT. Its translation: CASSAHWVRGTGETEAFF.

The CDR3 DNA is TGTGCCAGCAGCTTGCACTCTGGACAATCCCATGGCTACACCTTC. Translation gives CASSLHSGQSHGYTF. This sequence joins TRBV5-4 and TRBJ1-2, with D maybe TRBD1 (5 bases). Trimming shortened V by 1 base and J by 6 bases, and 16 bases separated the two germline ends. This CDR3 has 15 residues. Germline lookup yields CDR1 SGHNT and CDR2 YYREEE (reference sequence). Together with reference TRBV5-4 and TRBJ1-2, the CDR3 gives the full variable domain: ETGVTQSPTHLIKTRGQQVTLRCSSQSGHNTVSWYQQALGQGPQFIFQYYREEENGRGNFPPRFSGLQFPNYSSELNVNALELDDSALYLCASSLHSGQSHGYTFGSGTRLTVV.

The rearrangement joins TRBV2 to TRBJ1-5, with D tentatively TRBD1 (5 bases). The CDR3 loop spans 13 amino acids. The germline CDR1 and CDR2 sequences are SNHLY and FYNNEI. V lost 4 bases and J lost 7, with 11 bases in between. Here the CDR3 DNA reads TGTGCCAGCAGTGTCAGGGATGTGCAGCCCCAGCATTTT. This codes for CASSVRDVQPQHF.

The chain combines TRBV6-1 with TRBJ2-2; D is perhaps TRBD2 (5 bases). Germline loops: CDR1 MNHNS, CDR2 SASEGT. Trimming removed 2 bases at V and 7 bases at J, with 5 bases between. The CDR3 totals 12 residues. This CDR3 reads CASSERGGELFF. CDR3 sequence (DNA): TGTGCCAGCAGTGAACGGGGCGGGGAGCTGTTTTTT.

The chain uses TRBV6-5 and TRBJ2-1, with 8 bases identical to TRBD2. The CDR3 contains 12 residues. The ends lost 10 bases at V and 5 bases at J; junction bases unmatched: 4. Germline loops: CDR1 MNHEY, CDR2 SVGAGI. CDR3 loop: CATSSGDNEQFF. In nucleotides, the CDR3 is TGTGCCACGAGTAGCGGGGACAATGAGCAGTTCTTC.

V gene TRBV21-1 combines with J gene TRBJ1-2. TRBV21-1 constitutes a pseudogene. The CDR3 is made up of 12 amino acids. The CDR3 DNA is TGTGCCAGCGGTCTTGGACTGTATGGCTACACCTTC. It encodes CASGLGLYGYTF.